This TCR beta chain was obtained from a study of cytomegalovirus exposure and HLA in healthy donors. Overall study results and limits: Indistinguishability led to the exclusion of some V segments, TRBV6-2 and TRBV6-3 included. Several top significant clusters appeared, in a later analysis, to be linked to common viral pathogens. Across all donors, roughly uniform sequencing depth was an assumption of the presence/absence analyses.

This CDR3 has 13 residues. The trim removed 3 bases at V and 14 bases at J, leaving 3 bases unmatched. Germline V gene data show CDR1 as SGHTA and CDR2 as FQGNSA. The donors, nominally healthy at sampling, likely had unrecorded immune exposures. This clone was detected a few times. The antigen is undetermined. It was with 60 Vbeta and 13 Jbeta primers that the PCR ran. The table came from immunoSEQ multiplex PCR; TCRdb's copy has only in-frame clones and leaves some out. The sample has about 200,000 clones, 82% seen once. Sequencing was done on a sample of PBMCs. The chain is built from TRBV7-2 and TRBJ2-1, with TRBD2 matching over 14 bases. The sequence came from a woman between 35 and 50 years old in good health and CMV-seronegative. The CDR3 DNA reads TGTGCCAGCAGCTTGGGGACTAGCGGGAGCGAGTTCTTC. Protein product: CASSLGTSGSEFF.